This T cell receptor (beta chain) derives from a study of ipilimumab plus nivolumab after autologous stem cell transplantation. Patients got ipilimumab 1 mg/kg beginning 14 to 28 days post-transplant. Dosing: nivolumab 3 mg/kg IV, weeks 1, 4, 7, 10, then every two weeks to week 26. The sample holds a few counts of this clone. The assay was immunoSEQ multiplex PCR, and TCRdb's table has in-frame clones only and misses some. The sample consists of roughly 86,000 clones, approximately 83% of them appearing once. The germline gives CDR1 SEHNR, CDR2 FQNEAQ (reference sequence). CDR3 size: 12 residues. Between the trimmed V and J ends, which lost 4 bases and 9 bases, there was a span of 12 bases.

The TCR was taken from a male donor with diffuse large B-cell lymphoma. The V gene is TRBV7-9, the J gene TRBJ1-1; D possibly corresponds to TRBD1 (5 bases). The sample was PBMCs, taken in a trial of ipilimumab plus nivolumab as post-transplant consolidation. DNA for the CDR3: TGTGCCAGCAGCTCCGGGACTTTTAAAGCTTTCTTT. Translation gives CASSSGTFKAFF.